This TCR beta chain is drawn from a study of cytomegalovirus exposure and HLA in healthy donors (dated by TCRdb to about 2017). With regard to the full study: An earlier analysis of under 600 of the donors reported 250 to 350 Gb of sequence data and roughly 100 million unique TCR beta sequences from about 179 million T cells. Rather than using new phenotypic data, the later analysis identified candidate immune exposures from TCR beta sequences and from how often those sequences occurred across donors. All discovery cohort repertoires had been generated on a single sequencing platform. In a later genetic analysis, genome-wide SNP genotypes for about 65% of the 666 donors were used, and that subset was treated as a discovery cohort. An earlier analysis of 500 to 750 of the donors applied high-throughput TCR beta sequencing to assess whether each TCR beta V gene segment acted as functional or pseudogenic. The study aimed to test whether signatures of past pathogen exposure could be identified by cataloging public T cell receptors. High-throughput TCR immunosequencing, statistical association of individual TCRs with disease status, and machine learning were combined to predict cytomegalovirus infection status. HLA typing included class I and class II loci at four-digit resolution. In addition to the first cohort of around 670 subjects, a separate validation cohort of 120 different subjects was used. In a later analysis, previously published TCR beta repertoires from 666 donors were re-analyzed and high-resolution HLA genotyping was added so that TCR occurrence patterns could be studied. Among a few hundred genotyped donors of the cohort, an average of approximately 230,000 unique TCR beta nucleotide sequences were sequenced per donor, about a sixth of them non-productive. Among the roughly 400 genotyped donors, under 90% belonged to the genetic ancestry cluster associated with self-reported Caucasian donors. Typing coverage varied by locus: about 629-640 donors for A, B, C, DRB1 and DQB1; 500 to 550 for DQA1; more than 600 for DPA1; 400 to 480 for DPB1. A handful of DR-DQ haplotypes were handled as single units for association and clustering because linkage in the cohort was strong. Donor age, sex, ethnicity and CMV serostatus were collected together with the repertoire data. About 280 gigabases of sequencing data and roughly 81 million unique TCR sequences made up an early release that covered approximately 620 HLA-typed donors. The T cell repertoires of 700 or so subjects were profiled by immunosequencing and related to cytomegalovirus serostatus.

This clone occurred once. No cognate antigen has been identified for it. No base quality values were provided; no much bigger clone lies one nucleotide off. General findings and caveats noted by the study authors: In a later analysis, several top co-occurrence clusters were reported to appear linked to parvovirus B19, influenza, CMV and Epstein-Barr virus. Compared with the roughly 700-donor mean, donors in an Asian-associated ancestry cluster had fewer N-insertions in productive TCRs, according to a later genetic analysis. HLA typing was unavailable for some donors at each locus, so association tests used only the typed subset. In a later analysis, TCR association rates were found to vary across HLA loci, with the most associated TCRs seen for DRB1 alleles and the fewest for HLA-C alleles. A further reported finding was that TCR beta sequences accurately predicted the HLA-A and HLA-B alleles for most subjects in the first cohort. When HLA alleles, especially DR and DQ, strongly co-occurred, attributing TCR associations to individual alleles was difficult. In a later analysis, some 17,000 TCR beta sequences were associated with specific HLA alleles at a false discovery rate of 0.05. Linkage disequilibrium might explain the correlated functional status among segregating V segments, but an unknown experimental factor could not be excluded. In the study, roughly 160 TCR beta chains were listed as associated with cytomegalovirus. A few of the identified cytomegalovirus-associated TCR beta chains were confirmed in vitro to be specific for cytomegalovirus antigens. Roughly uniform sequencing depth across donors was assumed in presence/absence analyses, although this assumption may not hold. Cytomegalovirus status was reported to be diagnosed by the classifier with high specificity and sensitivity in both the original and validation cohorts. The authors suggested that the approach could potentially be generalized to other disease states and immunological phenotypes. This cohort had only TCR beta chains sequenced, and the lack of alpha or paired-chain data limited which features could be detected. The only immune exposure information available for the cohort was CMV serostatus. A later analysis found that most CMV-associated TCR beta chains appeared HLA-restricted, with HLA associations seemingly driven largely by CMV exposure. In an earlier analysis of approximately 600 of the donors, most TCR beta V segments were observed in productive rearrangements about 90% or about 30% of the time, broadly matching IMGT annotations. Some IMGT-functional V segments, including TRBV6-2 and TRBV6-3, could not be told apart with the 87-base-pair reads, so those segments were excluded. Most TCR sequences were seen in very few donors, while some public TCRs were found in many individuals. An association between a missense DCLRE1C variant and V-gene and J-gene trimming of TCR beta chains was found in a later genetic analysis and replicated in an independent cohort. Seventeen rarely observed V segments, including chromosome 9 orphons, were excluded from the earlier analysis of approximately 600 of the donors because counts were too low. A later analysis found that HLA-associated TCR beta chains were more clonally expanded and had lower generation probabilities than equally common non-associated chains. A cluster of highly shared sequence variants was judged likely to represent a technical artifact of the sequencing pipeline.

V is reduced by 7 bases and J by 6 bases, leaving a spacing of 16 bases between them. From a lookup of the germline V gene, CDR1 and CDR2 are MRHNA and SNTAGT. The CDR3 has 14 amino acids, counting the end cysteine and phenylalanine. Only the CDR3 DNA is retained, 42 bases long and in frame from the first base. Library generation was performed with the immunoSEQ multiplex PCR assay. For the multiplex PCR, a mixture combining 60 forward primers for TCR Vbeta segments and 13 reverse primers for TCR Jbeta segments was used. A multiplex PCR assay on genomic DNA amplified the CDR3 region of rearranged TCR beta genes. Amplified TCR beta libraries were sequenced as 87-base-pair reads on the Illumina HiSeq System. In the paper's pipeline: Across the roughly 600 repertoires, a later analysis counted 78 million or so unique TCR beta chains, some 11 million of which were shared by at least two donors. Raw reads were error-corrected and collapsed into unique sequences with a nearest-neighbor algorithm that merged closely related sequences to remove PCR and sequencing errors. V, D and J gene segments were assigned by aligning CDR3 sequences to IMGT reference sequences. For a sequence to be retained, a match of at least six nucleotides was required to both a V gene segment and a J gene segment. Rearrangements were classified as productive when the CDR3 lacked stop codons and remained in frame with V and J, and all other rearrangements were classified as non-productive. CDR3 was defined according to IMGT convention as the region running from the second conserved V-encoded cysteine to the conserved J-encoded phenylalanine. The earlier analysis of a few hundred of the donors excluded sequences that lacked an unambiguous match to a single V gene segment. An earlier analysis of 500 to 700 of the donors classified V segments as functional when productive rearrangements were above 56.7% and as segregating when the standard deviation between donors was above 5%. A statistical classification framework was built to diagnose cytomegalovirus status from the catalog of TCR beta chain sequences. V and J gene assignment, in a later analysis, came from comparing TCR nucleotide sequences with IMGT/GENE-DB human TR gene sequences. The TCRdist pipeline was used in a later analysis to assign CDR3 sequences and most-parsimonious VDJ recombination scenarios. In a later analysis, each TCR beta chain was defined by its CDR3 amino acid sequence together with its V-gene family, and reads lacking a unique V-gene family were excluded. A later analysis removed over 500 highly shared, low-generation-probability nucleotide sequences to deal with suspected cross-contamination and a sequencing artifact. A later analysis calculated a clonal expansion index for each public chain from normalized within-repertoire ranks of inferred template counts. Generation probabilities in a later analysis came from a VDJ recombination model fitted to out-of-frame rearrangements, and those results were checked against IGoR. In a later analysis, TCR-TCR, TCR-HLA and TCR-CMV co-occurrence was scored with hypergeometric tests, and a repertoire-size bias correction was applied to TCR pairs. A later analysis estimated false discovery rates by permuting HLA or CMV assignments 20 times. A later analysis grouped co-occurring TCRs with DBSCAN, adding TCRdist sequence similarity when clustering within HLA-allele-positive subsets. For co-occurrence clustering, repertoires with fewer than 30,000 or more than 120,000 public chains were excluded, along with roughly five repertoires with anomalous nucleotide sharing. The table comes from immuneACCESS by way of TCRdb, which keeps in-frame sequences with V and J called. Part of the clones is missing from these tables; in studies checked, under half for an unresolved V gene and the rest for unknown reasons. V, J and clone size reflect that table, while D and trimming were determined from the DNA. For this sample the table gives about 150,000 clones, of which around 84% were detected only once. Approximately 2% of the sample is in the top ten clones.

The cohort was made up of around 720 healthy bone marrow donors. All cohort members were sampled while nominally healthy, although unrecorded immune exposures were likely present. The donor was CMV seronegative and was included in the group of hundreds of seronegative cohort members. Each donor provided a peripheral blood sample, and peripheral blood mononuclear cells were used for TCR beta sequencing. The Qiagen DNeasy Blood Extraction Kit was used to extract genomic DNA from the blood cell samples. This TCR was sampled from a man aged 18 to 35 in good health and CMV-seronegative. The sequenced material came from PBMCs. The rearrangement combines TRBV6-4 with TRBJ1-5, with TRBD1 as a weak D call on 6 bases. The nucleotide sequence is TGTGCCAGCACCCGGGGGGAGGGGGTTCAGCCCCAGCATTTT. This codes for CASTRGEGVQPQHF.